This T cell receptor (beta chain) was captured in a study of naive and memory T cell subsets. Indicated treatment: skin biopsy from PPD injection site in Mantoux-positive individual. Reverse transcription used DNase-treated unsorted total RNA, aiming for 1 to 1000 ng. Judged by abundance, this clonotype is medium-sized. Its cognate antigen is unknown. Alpha and beta constant region primers primed reverse transcription for blood and skin samples. TCRdb re-derived calls from the UMI-ligation and nested PCR reads in MiXCR, one entry per CDR3 protein. The table shows 17,000 or so distinct CDR3 sequences, with 8.5% to 10% occurring only once. This CDR3 region has 14 residues. V lost 1 base and J lost 1, with 10 bases in between. In germline, CDR1 is DFQATT, CDR2 SNEGSKA (reference sequence). Study-wide findings and caveats: Both skin biopsy types reportedly yielded TCRs, tuberculin sites far more.

The sample consisted of skin, taken from a tuberculin skin test site. The sequence derives from an adult in good health. J is TRBJ1-2 and V is TRBV20-1, with D uncertain. CDR3 coding DNA: TGCAGTGCTAGAGGCCGAAAAGATAACTATGGCTACACCTTC. This codes for CSARGRKDNYGYTF.